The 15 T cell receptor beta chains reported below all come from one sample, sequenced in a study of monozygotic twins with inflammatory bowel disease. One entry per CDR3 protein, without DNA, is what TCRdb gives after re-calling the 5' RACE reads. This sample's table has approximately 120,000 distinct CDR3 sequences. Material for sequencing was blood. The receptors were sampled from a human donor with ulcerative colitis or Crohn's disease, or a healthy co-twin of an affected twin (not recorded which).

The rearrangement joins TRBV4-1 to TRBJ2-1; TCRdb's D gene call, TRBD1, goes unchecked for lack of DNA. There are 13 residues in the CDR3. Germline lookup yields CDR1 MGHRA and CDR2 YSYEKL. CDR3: CASRSGEYNEQFF.

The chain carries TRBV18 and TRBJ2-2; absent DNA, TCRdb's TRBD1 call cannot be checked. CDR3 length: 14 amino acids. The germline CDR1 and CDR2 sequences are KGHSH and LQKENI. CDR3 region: CASRKQGRTGELFF.

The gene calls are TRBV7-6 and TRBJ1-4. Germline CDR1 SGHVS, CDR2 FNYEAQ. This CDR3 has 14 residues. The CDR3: CASSMMEGNEKLFF. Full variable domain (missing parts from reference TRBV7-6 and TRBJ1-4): GAGVSQSPRYKVTKRGQDVALRCDPISGHVSLYWYRQALGQGPEFLTYFNYEAQQDKSGLPNDRFSAERPEGSISTLTIQRTEQRDSAMYRCASSMMEGNEKLFFGSGTQLSVL.

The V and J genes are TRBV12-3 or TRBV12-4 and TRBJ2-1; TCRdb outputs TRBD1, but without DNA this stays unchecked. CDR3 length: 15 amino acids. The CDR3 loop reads CASTQGQGSHNEQFF.

The CDR3 is CSARDPAGIEKLFF. The gene calls are TRBV20-1 and TRBJ1-4. Germline-derived CDR1 and CDR2 are DFQATT and SNEGSKA (reference sequence). This CDR3 comprises 14 residues.

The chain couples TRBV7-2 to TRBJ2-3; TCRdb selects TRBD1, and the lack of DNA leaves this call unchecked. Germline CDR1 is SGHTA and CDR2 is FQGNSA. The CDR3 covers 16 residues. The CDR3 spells CASSLGGQGWTDTQYF.

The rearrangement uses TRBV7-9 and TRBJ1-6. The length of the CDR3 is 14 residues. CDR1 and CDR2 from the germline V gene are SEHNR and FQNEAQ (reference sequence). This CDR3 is CASSLMEEFSPLHF. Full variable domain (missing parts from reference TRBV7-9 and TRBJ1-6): DTGVSQNPRHKITKRGQNVTFRCDPISEHNRLYWYRQTLGQGPEFLTYFQNEAQLEKSRLLSDRFSAERPKGSFSTLEIQRTEQGDSAMYLCASSLMEEFSPLHFGNGTRLTVT.

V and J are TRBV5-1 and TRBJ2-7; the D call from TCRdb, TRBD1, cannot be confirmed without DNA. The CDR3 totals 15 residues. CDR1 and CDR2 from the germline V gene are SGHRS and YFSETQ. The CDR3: CASSLAGTGTYEQYF.

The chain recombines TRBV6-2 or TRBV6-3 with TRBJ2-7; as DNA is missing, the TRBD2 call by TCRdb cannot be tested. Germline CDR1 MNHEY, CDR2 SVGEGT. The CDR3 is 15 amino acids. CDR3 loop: CASRIPDSGTYEQYF.

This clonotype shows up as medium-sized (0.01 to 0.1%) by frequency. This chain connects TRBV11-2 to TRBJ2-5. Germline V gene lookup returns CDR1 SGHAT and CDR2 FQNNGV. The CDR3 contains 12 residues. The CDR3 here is CASSIREETQYF.

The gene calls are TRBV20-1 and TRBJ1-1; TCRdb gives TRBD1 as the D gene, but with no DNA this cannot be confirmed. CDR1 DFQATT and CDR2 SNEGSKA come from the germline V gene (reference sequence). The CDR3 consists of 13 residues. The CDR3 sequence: CSAPGQGVTEAFF.

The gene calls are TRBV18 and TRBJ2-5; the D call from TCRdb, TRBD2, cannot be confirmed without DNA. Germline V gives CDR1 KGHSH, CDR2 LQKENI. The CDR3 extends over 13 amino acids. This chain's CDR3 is CASSPARSETQYF.

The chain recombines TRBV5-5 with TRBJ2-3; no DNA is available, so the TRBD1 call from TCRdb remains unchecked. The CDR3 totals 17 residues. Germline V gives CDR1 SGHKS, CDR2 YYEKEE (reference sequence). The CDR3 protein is CASSSAGTGFGTDTQYF.

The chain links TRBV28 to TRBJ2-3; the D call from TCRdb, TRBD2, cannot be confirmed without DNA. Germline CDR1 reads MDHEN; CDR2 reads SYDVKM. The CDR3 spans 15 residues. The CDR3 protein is CASSWELDNTDTQYF. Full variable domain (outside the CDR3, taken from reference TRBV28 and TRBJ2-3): DVKVTQSSRYLVKRTGEKVFLECVQDMDHENMFWYRQDPGLGLRLIYFSYDVKMKEKGDIPEGYSVSREKKERFSLILESASTNQTSMYLCASSWELDNTDTQYFGPGTRLTVL.

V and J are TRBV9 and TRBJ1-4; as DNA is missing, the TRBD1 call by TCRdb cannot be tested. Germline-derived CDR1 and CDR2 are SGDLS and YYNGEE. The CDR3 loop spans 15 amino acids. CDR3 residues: CASSAAGTGNEKLFF.